These 5 T cell receptor beta chains originate from one sample sequenced in a study of shared clonotypes between healthy human individuals. The assay was immunoSEQ multiplex PCR, and TCRdb's table has in-frame clones only and misses some. The table shows roughly 2.6 million clones, with approximately 90% occurring only once. Sequencing input: naive CD4+ T cells sorted from blood. Described subset: CD45RA+ positively selected. All receptors derive from a man aged 18 to 30 in good health.

In regard to this clone: Other DNA sequences in this specimen translate into the identical CDR3. The chain employs TRBV9 and TRBJ2-3, with 11 nucleotides matching TRBD2. V lost 1 base, J lost 0 bases, and 1 base stayed unmatched. Germline V gives CDR1 SGDLS, CDR2 YYNGEE. This CDR3 contains 16 residues. This chain's CDR3 is CASSVLAGGSTDTQYF. CDR3 nucleotides: TGTGCCAGCAGCGTATTAGCGGGGGGGAGCACAGATACGCAGTATTTT.

J is TRBJ2-1 and V is TRBV5-5, with TRBD1 identical over 7 bases. This CDR3 has 15 amino acids. Per germline, CDR1 SGHKS and CDR2 YYEKEE (reference sequence). J was trimmed by 6 bases and V by 4 bases; bases with no gene match: 10. The CDR3 loop is CASSNRDPGGNEQFF. In DNA, the CDR3 is TGTGCCAGCAGCAACCGGGACCCAGGGGGCAATGAGCAGTTCTTC.

V and J are TRBV5-1 and TRBJ2-3; 7 bases map to TRBD1. The CDR3 extends over 17 amino acids. The J segment lost 1 base and the V segment lost 2 bases, leaving 10 bases of the junction unmatched. The germline V gene has CDR1 SGHRS and CDR2 YFSETQ. The CDR3: CASSFVPGGSGTDTQYF. CDR3 nucleotide sequence: TGCGCCAGCAGCTTCGTCCCAGGGGGAAGCGGCACAGATACGCAGTATTTT.

The rearrangement links TRBV30 to TRBJ1-1; 7 nucleotides agree with TRBD1. This CDR3 is 13 amino acids long. In germline, CDR1 is GTSNPN, CDR2 SVGIG (reference sequence). V lost 3 bases, J lost 4 bases, and 5 bases stayed unmatched. As DNA, the CDR3 is TGTGCCTGGAGCCTGACAGGGACCACTGAAGCTTTCTTT. It yields the protein CAWSLTGTTEAFF.

Remarks on this clone: This same CDR3 is encoded by further DNA sequences in the sample. The chain joins TRBV19 to TRBJ1-1; D not resolved. Trimming left V 3 bases short and J 2 bases short, with 10 bases between. The CDR3 is 14 amino acids. Looked up from germline, CDR1 is LNHDA and CDR2 is SQIVND (reference sequence). The DNA of the CDR3 is TGTGCCAGTAGTATCTCCAGATTAAACACTGAAGCTTTCTTT. Protein product: CASSISRLNTEAFF.